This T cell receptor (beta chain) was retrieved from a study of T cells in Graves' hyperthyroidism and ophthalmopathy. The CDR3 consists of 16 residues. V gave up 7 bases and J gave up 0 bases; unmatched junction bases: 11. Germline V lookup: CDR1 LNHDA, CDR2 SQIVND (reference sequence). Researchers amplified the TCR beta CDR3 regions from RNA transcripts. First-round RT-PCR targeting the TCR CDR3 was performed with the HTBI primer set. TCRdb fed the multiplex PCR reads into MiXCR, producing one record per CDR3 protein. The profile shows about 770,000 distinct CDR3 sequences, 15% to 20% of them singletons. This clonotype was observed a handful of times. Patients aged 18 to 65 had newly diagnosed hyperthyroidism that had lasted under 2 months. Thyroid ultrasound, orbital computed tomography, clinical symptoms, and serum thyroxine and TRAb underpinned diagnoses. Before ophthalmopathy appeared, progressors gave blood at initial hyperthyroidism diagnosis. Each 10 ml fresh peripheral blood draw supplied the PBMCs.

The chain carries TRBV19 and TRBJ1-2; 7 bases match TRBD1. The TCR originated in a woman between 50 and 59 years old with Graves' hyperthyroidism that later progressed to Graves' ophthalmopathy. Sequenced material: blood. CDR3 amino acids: CASTRSYDRANYGYTF. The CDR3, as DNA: TGTGCCAGTACAAGAAGCTACGACAGGGCTAACTATGGCTACACCTTC.